The 3 T cell receptor beta chains below come from one sample, sequenced in a study of blood T cell repertoires in COVID-19. Using immunoSEQ multiplex PCR, the repertoire was profiled, and TCRdb retains in-frame clones only, with some absent. The sample yields about 220,000 clones, over 75% seen once. Sequenced input: peripheral blood. These receptors were taken from a human donor in a cohort sampled during active COVID-19.

V gene TRBV7-2 combines with J gene TRBJ1-1; 10 bases fit TRBD1. Germline V gene lookup returns CDR1 SGHTA and CDR2 FQGNSA. There are 15 residues in the CDR3. Trimming removed 1 base from V and 5 bases from J; junction bases left unmatched: 4. CDR3 amino acids: CASSLGPDRGTEAFF. The CDR3 DNA sequence: TGTGCCAGCAGCTTAGGGCCGGACAGGGGGACTGAAGCTTTCTTT.

This chain joins TRBV6-1 and TRBJ1-5; 7 bases are a match to TRBD1. Germline CDR1 is MNHNS and CDR2 is SASEGT. This CDR3 is 15 amino acids long. V gave up 1 base and J gave up 7 bases; unmatched junction bases: 7. Here the CDR3 reads CASSEDRGYNQPQHF. The CDR3 coding sequence is TGTGCCAGCAGTGAAGACAGGGGTTACAACCAGCCCCAGCATTTT.

This clone was picked up a small number of times. The chain uses TRBV18 and TRBJ1-5; D possibly corresponds to TRBD1 (6 bases). CDR3 length: 14 amino acids. CDR1 is KGHSH and CDR2 is LQKENI in the germline V gene. V was shortened by 5 bases and J by 5 bases, with 13 bases between the two germline ends. The CDR3 region has the DNA TGTGCCAGCTCAAGCAGGGACAATTATCAGCCCCAGCATTTT. As protein: CASSSRDNYQPQHF.